A selection of T cell receptor beta chains follows, all from one sample in a study of T cells in Graves' hyperthyroidism and ophthalmopathy. TCRdb processed the multiplex PCR reads anew with MiXCR; each CDR3 protein has one entry. Among about 420,000 distinct CDR3 sequences listed, approximately 15% were seen once. The sample consisted of blood. The source is a woman between 18 and 30 years old with Graves' hyperthyroidism. Both conserved end residues are part of each CDR3. D genes are given only for firm matches. Size is omitted from some rows. Given values are once, few, many or a class for expanded clones.

J | V | size | D | CDR3 | DNA
TRBJ2-7 | TRBV28 | many | - | CATRGTVTYEQYF | TGTGCCACCCGCGGGACGGTCACCTACGAGCAGTACTTC
TRBJ2-7 | TRBV20-1 | medium-sized | - | CSAERSELYEQYF | TGCAGTGCGGAACGCAGCGAATTGTACGAGCAGTACTTC
TRBJ2-7 | TRBV13 | many | TRBD2 | CASSDRTSAPYEQYF | TGTGCCAGCAGCGACCGGACTAGCGCACCCTACGAGCAGTACTTC
TRBJ2-7 | TRBV5-1 | many | TRBD2 | CASSHGGGAHEQYF | TGCGCCAGCAGCCATGGCGGGGGAGCCCACGAGCAGTACTTC
TRBJ2-5 | TRBV13 | many | - | CASSSGRRGNQETQYF | TGTGCCAGCAGCTCCGGCCGGCGGGGAAACCAAGAGACCCAGTACTTC
TRBJ1-1 | TRBV30 | many | - | CAWSVGGSNTEAFF | TGTGCCTGGAGTGTAGGCGGGTCTAACACTGAAGCTTTCTTT
TRBJ1-5 | TRBV28 | few | - | CASRAWTVSNQPQHF | TGTGCCAGCAGGGCCTGGACAGTCAGCAATCAGCCCCAGCATTTT
TRBJ2-4 | TRBV24-1 | many | - | CATSENALDIQYF | TGTGCCACCAGTGAGAATGCTCTTGACATTCAGTACTTC
TRBJ2-3 | TRBV15 | once | - | CATSRVRGFTDTQYF | TGTGCCACCAGCAGAGTTCGGGGGTTCACAGATACGCAGTATTTT
TRBJ2-7 | TRBV9 | - | - | CASSFDGSQYEQYF | TGTGCCAGCAGCTTCGACGGGTCGCAGTACGAGCAGTACTTC
TRBJ2-7 | TRBV30 | many | - | CALGPGVYEQYF | TGTGCCTTAGGGCCGGGAGTTTACGAGCAGTACTTC
TRBJ1-6 | TRBV9 | few | - | CASSGGESPLHF | TGTGCCAGCAGCGGGGGAGAATCACCCCTCCACTTT
TRBJ1-1 | TRBV12-3/TRBV12-4 | many | - | CASSSRDTDNEAFF | TGTGCCAGCAGTTCCCGGGATACAGATAATGAAGCTTTCTTT
TRBJ1-1 | TRBV19 | - | - | CASSNFQGRAEAFF | TGTGCCAGTAGTAACTTCCAGGGACGGGCTGAAGCTTTCTTT
TRBJ1-1 | TRBV18 | many | - | CASSPRPGGDTEAFF | TGTGCCAGCTCACCCCGACCCGGGGGGGACACTGAAGCTTTCTTT
TRBJ2-3 | TRBV6-1 | many | - | CASSRQRVGSRLDTDTQYF | TGTGCCAGCAGTCGACAGAGGGTAGGGAGCCGACTAGACACAGATACGCAGTATTTT
TRBJ1-4 | TRBV18 | many | - | CASSQGSNEKLFF | TGTGCCAGCTCACAGGGGAGCAATGAAAAACTGTTTTTT
TRBJ2-2 | TRBV5-1 | few | TRBD1 | CASSPRTGGARGELFF | TGCGCCAGCAGCCCGCGGACAGGAGGCGCCCGCGGGGAGCTGTTTTTT
TRBJ1-2 | TRBV15 | many | - | CATSREPGPDYGYTF | TGTGCCACCAGCAGAGAACCAGGTCCAGACTATGGCTACACCTTC
TRBJ1-2 | TRBV20-1 | - | TRBD1 | CSAKDRGPYGYTF | TGCAGTGCCAAGGACAGGGGGCCCTATGGCTACACCTTC
TRBJ2-7 | TRBV27 | - | TRBD2 | CAAASGDSSYEQYF | TGTGCCGCGGCTAGCGGGGATTCCTCCTACGAGCAGTACTTC
TRBJ2-1 | TRBV5-1 | - | - | CASSSSRADEQFF | TGCGCCAGCAGCTCGTCTAGGGCGGATGAGCAGTTCTTC
TRBJ2-3 | TRBV20-1 | few | TRBD1 | CSAQGASDTQYF | TGCAGTGCTCAGGGGGCATCAGATACGCAGTATTTT
TRBJ2-7 | TRBV27 | many | TRBD2 | CASSHTSGGYEQYF | TGTGCCAGCAGCCACACTAGCGGGGGCTACGAGCAGTACTTC
TRBJ2-2 | TRBV9 | few | TRBD2 | CASSPGTSGLPGELFF | TGTGCCAGCAGCCCCGGGACTAGCGGGTTGCCCGGGGAGCTGTTTTTT
TRBJ2-7 | TRBV20-1 | - | TRBD2 | CSAPSSGSWYEQYF | TGCAGTGCCCCTTCAAGCGGGAGTTGGTACGAGCAGTACTTC
TRBJ1-1 | TRBV20-1 | many | - | CSARDSARANTEAFF | TGCAGTGCTAGAGATAGTGCCAGGGCCAACACTGAAGCTTTCTTT
TRBJ1-2 | TRBV5-1 | many | - | CASSLVGERVDGYTF | TGCGCCAGCAGCTTGGTTGGGGAGAGGGTCGATGGCTACACCTTC
TRBJ2-6 | TRBV6-1 | - | - | CASSHFDRRLSGANVLTF | TGTGCCAGCAGCCACTTCGACCGACGGCTCTCTGGGGCCAACGTCCTGACTTTC
TRBJ1-1 | TRBV11-2 | many | - | CASSLYSSATEAFF | TGTGCCAGCAGCTTATACTCGAGCGCCACTGAAGCTTTCTTT
TRBJ1-4 | TRBV5-6 | - | TRBD1 | CASSYGQATNEKLFF | TGTGCCAGCAGCTATGGACAGGCAACTAATGAAAAACTGTTTTTT
TRBJ2-1 | TRBV6-1 | many | TRBD1 | CASSRGTGMDEQFF | TGTGCCAGCAGCAGGGGGACAGGGATGGATGAGCAGTTCTTC
TRBJ2-7 | TRBV7-9 | many | - | CASSPGAGAPYEQYF | TGTGCCAGCAGCCCAGGGGCTGGGGCCCCGTACGAGCAGTACTTC
TRBJ1-1 | TRBV4-1 | - | - | CASSHPQQNTEAFF | TGCGCCAGCAGCCACCCTCAGCAAAACACTGAAGCTTTCTTT
TRBJ2-7 | TRBV11-2 | many | TRBD2 | CASSSGLAGVYEQYF | TGTGCCAGCAGCTCTGGACTAGCGGGAGTCTACGAGCAGTACTTC
TRBJ2-1 | TRBV7-2 | - | TRBD2 | CASSFPWGRLAGDYNEQFF | TGTGCCAGCAGCTTCCCCTGGGGACGACTAGCGGGAGACTACAATGAGCAGTTCTTC
TRBJ2-5 | TRBV28 | many | - | CASSLRRWYQETQYF | TGTGCCAGCAGTTTACGTCGGTGGTACCAAGAGACCCAGTACTTC
TRBJ1-2 | TRBV9 | - | - | CASSVDPQTPRNYGYTF | TGTGCCAGCAGCGTAGACCCCCAGACCCCACGAAACTATGGCTACACCTTC
TRBJ2-1 | TRBV30 | - | - | CAWSVHSSYNEQFF | TGTGCCTGGAGTGTTCATAGCTCCTACAATGAGCAGTTCTTC
TRBJ2-2 | TRBV12-3/TRBV12-4 | many | - | CASSLDPGELFF | TGTGCCAGCAGTTTAGATCCCGGGGAGCTGTTTTTT
TRBJ2-1 | TRBV27 | many | TRBD1 | CASSRSFRTGDFNEQFF | TGTGCCAGCAGTCGGTCTTTCCGGACAGGGGACTTTAATGAGCAGTTCTTC
TRBJ2-7 | TRBV12-3/TRBV12-4 | many | TRBD1 | CASSLAGTGFYEQYF | TGTGCCAGCAGTTTAGCCGGGACAGGCTTCTACGAGCAGTACTTC